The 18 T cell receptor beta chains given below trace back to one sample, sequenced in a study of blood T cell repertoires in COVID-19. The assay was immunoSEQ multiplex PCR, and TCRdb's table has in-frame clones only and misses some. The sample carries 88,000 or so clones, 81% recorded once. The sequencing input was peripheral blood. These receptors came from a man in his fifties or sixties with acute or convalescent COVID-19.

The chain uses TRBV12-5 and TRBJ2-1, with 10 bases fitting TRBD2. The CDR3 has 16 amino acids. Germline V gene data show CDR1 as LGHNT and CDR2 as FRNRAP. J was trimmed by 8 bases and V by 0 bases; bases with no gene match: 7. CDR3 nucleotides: TGTGCTAGTGGTTTGGTACGGCCTAGCGGGGGCCATGAGCAGTTCTTC. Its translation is CASGLVRPSGGHEQFF.

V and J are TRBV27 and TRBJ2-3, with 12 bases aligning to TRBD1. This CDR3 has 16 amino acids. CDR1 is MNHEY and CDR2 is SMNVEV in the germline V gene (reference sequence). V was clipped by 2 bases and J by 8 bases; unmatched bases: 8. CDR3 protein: CASSLARDRGRGTQYF. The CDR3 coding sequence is TGTGCCAGCAGTTTAGCCCGGGACAGGGGGCGAGGTACGCAGTATTTT.

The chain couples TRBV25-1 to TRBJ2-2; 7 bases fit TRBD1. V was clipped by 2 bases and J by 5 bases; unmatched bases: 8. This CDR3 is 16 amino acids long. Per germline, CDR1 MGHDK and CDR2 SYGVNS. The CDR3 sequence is CASSEDRDEFTGELFF. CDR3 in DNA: TGTGCCAGCAGTGAAGACAGGGACGAGTTTACCGGGGAGCTGTTTTTT.

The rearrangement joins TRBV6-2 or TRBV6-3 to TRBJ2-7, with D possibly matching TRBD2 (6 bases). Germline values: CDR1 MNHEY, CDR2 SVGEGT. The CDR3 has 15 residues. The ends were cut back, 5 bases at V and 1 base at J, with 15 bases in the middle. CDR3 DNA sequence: TGTGCCAGCAGTCTCCTCCGCGCGGGGTCCTACGAGCAGTACTTC. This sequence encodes CASSLLRAGSYEQYF.

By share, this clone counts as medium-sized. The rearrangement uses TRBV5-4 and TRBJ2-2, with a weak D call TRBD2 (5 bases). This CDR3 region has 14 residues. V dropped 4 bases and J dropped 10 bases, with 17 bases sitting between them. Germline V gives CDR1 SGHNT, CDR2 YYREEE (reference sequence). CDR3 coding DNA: TGTGCCAGCAGCCCGGAGGCCGCCGCCGCGGAGCTGTTTTTT. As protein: CASSPEAAAAELFF.

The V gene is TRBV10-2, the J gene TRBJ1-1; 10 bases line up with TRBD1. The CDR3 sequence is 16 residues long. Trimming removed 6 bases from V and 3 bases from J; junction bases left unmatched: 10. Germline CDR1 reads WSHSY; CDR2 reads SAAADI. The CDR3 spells CASRPRDRGAYTEAFF. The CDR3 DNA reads TGCGCCAGCAGGCCCCGGGACAGGGGCGCCTACACTGAAGCTTTCTTT.

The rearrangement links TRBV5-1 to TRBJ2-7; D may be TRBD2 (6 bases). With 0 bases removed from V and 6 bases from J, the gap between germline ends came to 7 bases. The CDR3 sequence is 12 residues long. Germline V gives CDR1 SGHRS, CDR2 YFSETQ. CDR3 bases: TGCGCCAGCAGCTTGGCCGGGGGCGAGCAGTACTTC. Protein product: CASSLAGGEQYF. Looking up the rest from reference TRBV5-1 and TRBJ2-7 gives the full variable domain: KAGVTQTPRYLIKTRGQQVTLSCSPISGHRSVSWYQQTPGQGLQFLFEYFSETQRNKGNFPGRFSGRQFSNSRSEMNVSTLELGDSALYLCASSLAGGEQYFGPGTRLTVT.

CDR3 in amino acids: CASSQGTVPSGANVLTF. The CDR3 DNA reads as TGTGCCAGCAGCCAAGGGACAGTTCCCTCTGGGGCCAACGTCCTGACTTTC. The rearrangement joins TRBV3-1 (or the pseudogene TRBV3-2) to TRBJ2-6; the D gene is possibly TRBD1 (6 bases). CDR3 length: 17 amino acids. Trimming pared 1 base from V and 0 bases from J, leaving 10 bases between. Germline V gene lookup returns CDR1 LGHDT and CDR2 YNNKEL (reference sequence).

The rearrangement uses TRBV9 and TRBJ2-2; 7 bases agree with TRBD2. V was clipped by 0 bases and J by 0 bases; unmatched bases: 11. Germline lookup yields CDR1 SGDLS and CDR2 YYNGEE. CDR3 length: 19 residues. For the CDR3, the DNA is TGTGCCAGCAGCGTAGGTTTGGGGAGGGTGGGCGCGAACACCGGGGAGCTGTTTTTT. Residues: CASSVGLGRVGANTGELFF.

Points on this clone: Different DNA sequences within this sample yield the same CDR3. CDR3 DNA sequence: TGTGCCAGCAGTTTAGGGCAAAACTATGGCTACACCTTC. Its translation: CASSLGQNYGYTF. The chain recombines TRBV12-3 or TRBV12-4 with TRBJ1-2, with D hard to call. This CDR3 is built from 13 residues. V lost 1 base to trimming and J lost 2 bases, with 5 bases between them.

CDR3 in amino acids: CASSYSGRQGASYEQYF. The CDR3 DNA reads as TGTGCCAGCAGTTACTCGGGCCGACAGGGGGCATCCTACGAGCAGTACTTC. The chain recombines TRBV6-7 with TRBJ2-7, with 10 bases that match TRBD1. TRBV6-7 is sorted into the ORF group, with uncertain function. The V and J ends lost 0 bases and 1 base, in that order; junction bases with no gene match: 6. CDR3 size: 17 residues.

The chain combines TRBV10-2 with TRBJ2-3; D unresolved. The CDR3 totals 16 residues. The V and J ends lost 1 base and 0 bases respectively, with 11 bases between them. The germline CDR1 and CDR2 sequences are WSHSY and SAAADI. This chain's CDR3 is CASSEWATTSTDTQYF. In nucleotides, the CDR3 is TGCGCCAGCAGTGAGTGGGCGACCACTAGCACAGATACGCAGTATTTT.

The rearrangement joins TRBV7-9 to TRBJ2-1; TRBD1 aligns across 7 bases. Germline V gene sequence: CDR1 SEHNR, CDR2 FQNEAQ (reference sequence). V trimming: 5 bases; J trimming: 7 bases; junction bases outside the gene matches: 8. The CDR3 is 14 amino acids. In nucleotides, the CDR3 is TGTGCCAGCAGCGAAGAGGGGGCGCGGAATGAGCAGTTCTTC. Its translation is CASSEEGARNEQFF. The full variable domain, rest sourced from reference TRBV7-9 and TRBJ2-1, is DTGVSQNPRHKITKRGQNVTFRCDPISEHNRLYWYRQTLGQGPEFLTYFQNEAQLEKSRLLSDRFSAERPKGSFSTLEIQRTEQGDSAMYLCASSEEGARNEQFFGPGTRLTVL.

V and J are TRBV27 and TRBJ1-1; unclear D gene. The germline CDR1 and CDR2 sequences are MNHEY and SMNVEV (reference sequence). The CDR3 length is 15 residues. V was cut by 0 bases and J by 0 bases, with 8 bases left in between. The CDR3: CASSLSQFMNTEAFF. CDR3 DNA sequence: TGTGCCAGCAGTTTATCGCAGTTCATGAACACTGAAGCTTTCTTT.

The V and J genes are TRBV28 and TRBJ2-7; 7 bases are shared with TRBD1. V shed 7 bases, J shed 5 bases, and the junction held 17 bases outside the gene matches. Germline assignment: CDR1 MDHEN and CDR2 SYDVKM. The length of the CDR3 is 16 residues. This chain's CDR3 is CASTLSRGSGLDEQYF. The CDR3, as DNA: TGTGCCAGCACCCTATCCAGGGGGTCAGGGTTGGACGAGCAGTACTTC.

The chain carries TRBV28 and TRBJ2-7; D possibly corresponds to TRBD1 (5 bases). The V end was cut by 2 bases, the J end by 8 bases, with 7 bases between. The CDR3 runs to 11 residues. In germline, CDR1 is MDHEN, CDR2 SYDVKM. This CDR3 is CASSLQGKQYF. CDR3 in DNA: TGTGCCAGCAGTTTACAGGGAAAGCAGTACTTC.

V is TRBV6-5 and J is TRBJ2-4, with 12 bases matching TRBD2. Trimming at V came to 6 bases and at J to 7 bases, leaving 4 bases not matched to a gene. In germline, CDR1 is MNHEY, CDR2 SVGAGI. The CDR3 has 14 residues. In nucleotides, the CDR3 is TGTGCCAGCAGGCCTACTAGCGGGAGGAACATTCAGTACTTC. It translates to CASRPTSGRNIQYF.

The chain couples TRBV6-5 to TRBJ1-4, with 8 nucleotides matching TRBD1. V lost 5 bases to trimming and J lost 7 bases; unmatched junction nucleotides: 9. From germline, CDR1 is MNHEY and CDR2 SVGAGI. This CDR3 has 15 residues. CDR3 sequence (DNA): TGTGCCAGCAGTCCTTCAGGGACAGGCACTGAAAAACTGTTTTTT. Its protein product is CASSPSGTGTEKLFF.